The 27 T cell receptor beta chains below were found in one sample sequenced in a study of T-cell memory formation after mild COVID-19. A single record per CDR3 protein comes from TCRdb applying MiXCR to the 5' RACE reads. This sample carries 270,000 or so distinct CDR3 sequences, about a sixth of them seen once, and the ten largest clones take more than 20%. Sequencing used PBMCs or a T cell subset sorted from them (not recorded which). The receptors shown here come from a man in his late teens or twenties who had mild COVID-19 (a few samples of this study predate the infection). Cell type and time point are not known.

The sample holds a few counts of this clonotype. The chain combines TRBV4-1 with TRBJ2-5, with a weak D call TRBD2 (5 bases). Per the germline V gene, CDR1 is MGHRA and CDR2 is YSYEKL. This CDR3 is 16 amino acids long. V lost 0 bases and J 5 bases, leaving 16 bases between the germline ends. CDR3 residues: CASSQDGRLPLETQYF. In DNA form, the CDR3 reads TGCGCCAGCAGCCAAGATGGCCGACTACCTCTGGAGACCCAGTACTTC.

This clonotype turned up a few times. The rearrangement links TRBV29-1 to TRBJ2-3; weak D call: TRBD1 (5 bases). CDR1 and CDR2 from the germline V gene are SQVTM and ANQGSEA. The CDR3 loop spans 13 amino acids. Trimming left V 4 bases short and J 1 base short, with 9 bases between. The CDR3 reads CSVVKTGTDTQYF. The CDR3, as DNA: TGCAGCGTTGTGAAGACAGGCACAGATACGCAGTATTTT.

This clonotype was recorded a few times. J is TRBJ1-2 and V is TRBV7-2, with D possibly matching TRBD1 (5 bases). CDR1 and CDR2 from the germline V gene are SGHTA and FQGNSA. This CDR3 region has 15 residues. V was trimmed by 4 bases and J by 4 bases, leaving 16 bases between them. The CDR3 loop is CASSSTGTYLYGYTF. In nucleotides, the CDR3 is TGTGCCAGCAGCTCGACCGGGACTTACCTCTATGGCTACACCTTC.

The chain links TRBV7-8 to TRBJ2-1; the D call may be TRBD1 or TRBD2 (5 bases each). CDR3 length: 16 residues. The V gene lost 4 bases and the J gene lost 7 bases, with 20 bases spanning the gap. In germline, CDR1 is SGHVS, CDR2 FQNEAQ. The CDR3 is CASSSLVVEGRNEQFF. CDR3 DNA: TGTGCCAGCAGCTCCCTTGTCGTAGAGGGGCGAAATGAGCAGTTCTTC.

The rearrangement links TRBV12-3 or TRBV12-4 to TRBJ1-5; a weak D match, TRBD1 (6 bases). The V gene lost 3 bases and the J gene lost 4 bases, with 13 bases spanning the gap. This CDR3 comprises 15 residues. The CDR3 loop is CASSFRGDDNQPQHF. For the CDR3, the DNA is TGTGCCAGCAGTTTTAGGGGGGATGATAATCAGCCCCAGCATTTT.

The chain has TRBV5-6 and TRBJ1-5, with 7 bases aligning to TRBD1. The CDR3 is 14 residues long. With V trimmed by 3 bases and J by 2 bases, 2 bases remained unmatched. The germline V gene encodes CDR1 SGHDT and CDR2 YYEEEE. The CDR3 loop reads CASSSGQRNQPQHF. For the CDR3, the DNA is TGTGCCAGCAGCTCGGGACAGCGCAATCAGCCCCAGCATTTT.

CDR3 amino acids: CASSLSPPGGDTQYF. The CDR3 DNA sequence: TGTGCCAGCAGTCTCTCCCCGCCAGGGGGGGATACGCAGTATTTT. The V and J genes are TRBV27 and TRBJ2-3; a possible D gene is TRBD1 (7 bases). This CDR3 has 15 amino acids. The germline V gene encodes CDR1 MNHEY and CDR2 SMNVEV (reference sequence). Trimming stripped 5 bases from V and 6 bases from J, with 18 bases between.

V and J are TRBV27 and TRBJ1-1; D possibly corresponds to TRBD1 (5 bases). V lost 2 bases and J 1 base, leaving 11 bases between the germline ends. The V gene's germline CDR1 is MNHEY and CDR2 SMNVEV (reference sequence). The CDR3 is made up of 15 amino acids. This chain's CDR3 is CASSLMGPGNTEAFF. DNA of the CDR3: TGTGCCAGCAGTTTAATGGGACCGGGGAACACTGAAGCTTTCTTT.

This clonotype came up many times. The chain couples TRBV2 to TRBJ2-5, with D perhaps TRBD2 (5 bases). Germline lookup yields CDR1 SNHLY and CDR2 FYNNEI. V lost 11 bases and J lost 5, with 15 bases in between. The CDR3 has 12 residues. The CDR3: CACVEGWETQYF. The CDR3 nucleotides read TGTGCCTGCGTTGAGGGTTGGGAGACCCAGTACTTC.

This rearrangement joins TRBV9 to TRBJ2-7; unclear D gene. There are 15 residues in the CDR3. Germline V gene data show CDR1 as SGDLS and CDR2 as YYNGEE. Deletions cut 0 bases from V and 7 bases from J, with 17 bases between. CDR3 sequence: CASSVDGEIPREQYF. As DNA, the CDR3 is TGTGCCAGCAGCGTAGATGGTGAGATCCCTAGGGAGCAGTACTTC.

This clonotype was counted a few times. J is TRBJ2-1 and V is TRBV6-6, with a possible D match to TRBD2 (6 bases). This CDR3 region has 14 residues. Germline CDR1 reads MNHNY; CDR2 reads SVGAGI (reference sequence). The ends were cut back, 6 bases at V and 4 bases at J, with 13 bases in the middle. The CDR3 region has the DNA TGTGCCAGCAGGGATGGGCTAGCGTACAATGAGCAGTTCTTC. Translated: CASRDGLAYNEQFF.

The CDR3 protein is CATGQKSEAFF. As DNA, the CDR3 is TGTGCCACGGGACAGAAATCCGAAGCTTTCTTT. The rearrangement uses TRBV7-2 and TRBJ1-1; TRBD1 matches 7 bases. The CDR3 has 11 residues. The germline V gene has CDR1 SGHTA and CDR2 FQGNSA. J gave up 8 bases and V 10 bases, and 7 bases lay outside the gene matches.

This clonotype was counted at least ten times. The chain links TRBV7-9 to TRBJ2-3, with 12 nucleotides matching TRBD1. The CDR3 spans 16 residues. J gave up 6 bases and V 4 bases, and 8 bases lay outside the gene matches. In germline, CDR1 is SEHNR, CDR2 FQNEAQ (reference sequence). CDR3 nucleotide sequence: TGTGCCAGCAGCTCGACCGGGACAGGGGGCCTCGATACGCAGTATTTT. Its translation is CASSSTGTGGLDTQYF.

The table lists this clonotype with a few counts. The V gene is TRBV11-1, the J gene TRBJ2-7; 10 bases fit TRBD1. Germline CDR1 is SGHAT and CDR2 is FQDESV (reference sequence). V dropped 4 bases and J dropped 9; count of bases not matched to a gene: 9. The CDR3 extends over 14 amino acids. The CDR3 nucleotides are TGTGCCAGCAGCTCCCAAGGACAGGGGGGCATGCAGTACGTC. Amino acids: CASSSQGQGGMQYV.

This clonotype was seen more than once but under ten times. The chain couples TRBV4-3 to TRBJ1-6, with D hard to call. V shed 0 bases and J shed 3 bases, with 3 bases lying between them. CDR3 size: 14 residues. Germline loops: CDR1 LGHNA, CDR2 YSLEER. CDR3 sequence: CASSQEDYNSPLHF. As DNA, the CDR3 is TGCGCCAGCAGCCAAGAGGACTATAATTCACCCCTCCACTTT.

There are many counts of this clonotype. The chain combines TRBV20-1 with TRBJ2-1; TRBD2 agrees at 9 bases. This CDR3 is built from 13 residues. V lost 6 bases, J lost 7 bases, and 7 bases stayed unmatched. The V gene's germline CDR1 is DFQATT and CDR2 SNEGSKA (reference sequence). CDR3 sequence reads: CSATTSGANEQFF. The CDR3 DNA reads TGCAGTGCAACGACTAGCGGAGCGAATGAGCAGTTCTTC.

CDR3 amino acids: CASSVGGPLTEAFF. The DNA of the CDR3 is TGTGCCAGCAGCGTTGGAGGGCCGTTGACTGAAGCTTTCTTT. The chain employs TRBV9 and TRBJ1-1, with D hard to call. CDR3 length equals 14 residues. CDR1 SGDLS and CDR2 YYNGEE come from the germline V gene. Trimming left V 2 bases short and J 5 bases short, with 13 bases between.

J is TRBJ2-1 and V is TRBV25-1; 11 bases align to TRBD1. Germline assignment: CDR1 MGHDK and CDR2 SYGVNS. This CDR3 is 13 amino acids long. The junction had 5 bases not matched to a gene; V was cut back by 8 bases and J by 8 bases. The CDR3 here is CASLGQGGDEQFF. The CDR3 DNA is TGTGCCAGCCTGGGACAGGGGGGCGATGAGCAGTTCTTC.

The rearrangement links TRBV7-2 to TRBJ2-1, with TRBD1 as a possible D gene (6 bases). Germline V CDR1 and CDR2: SGHTA, FQGNSA. The CDR3 length is 13 residues. With 5 bases removed from V and 9 bases from J, the gap between germline ends came to 14 bases. CDR3 residues: CASSILQGSEQFF. The CDR3 nucleotides read TGTGCCAGCAGCATACTACAGGGTAGTGAGCAGTTCTTC.

The chain has TRBV11-2 and TRBJ2-1, with 7 bases fitting TRBD1. This CDR3 is 15 amino acids long. V was pared by 2 bases and J by 2 bases, with 3 bases of the junction left unmatched. CDR1 is SGHAT, CDR2 FQNNGV, per germline. CDR3 DNA sequence: TGTGCCAGCAGCTTATTACAGGGGACCTACAATGAGCAGTTCTTC. The encoded protein is CASSLLQGTYNEQFF.

This sequence joins TRBV29-1 and TRBJ2-7; a possible D gene is TRBD2 (5 bases). Trimming pared 7 bases from V and 9 bases from J, leaving 19 bases between. The CDR3 sequence is 12 residues long. The germline gives CDR1 SQVTM, CDR2 ANQGSEA. The CDR3 bases are TGCAGCGCGCTCGGGATGCCGGGTGGGCAGTACTTC. Amino acid sequence: CSALGMPGGQYF.

This clonotype was detected ten times or more. The chain links TRBV12-3 or TRBV12-4 to TRBJ1-6; D gene uncertain. The CDR3 runs 13 residues. With 0 bases removed from V and 9 bases from J, the gap between germline ends came to 6 bases. The CDR3 DNA reads as TGTGCCAGCAGTTTAGCTGGACTTTCACCCCTCCACTTT. Translated: CASSLAGLSPLHF.

J is TRBJ2-5 and V is TRBV5-5, with 13 bases identical to TRBD2. Germline V gene data show CDR1 as SGHKS and CDR2 as YYEKEE (reference sequence). The CDR3 runs 15 residues. V shed 5 bases, J shed 5 bases, and the junction held 6 bases outside the gene matches. CDR3 bases: TGTGCCAGCAGTTTTACTAGCGGGGGGGCGGAGACCCAGTACTTC. Protein: CASSFTSGGAETQYF.

The gene calls are TRBV5-1 and TRBJ2-7; D may match TRBD1 or TRBD2 (5 bases each). The CDR3 has 16 residues. V was pared by 3 bases and J by 3 bases, with 19 bases between. CDR1 and CDR2 from the germline V gene are SGHRS and YFSETQ. This CDR3 is CASSWTDSAPFYEQYF. The CDR3, as DNA: TGCGCCAGCAGCTGGACTGACAGCGCACCTTTCTACGAGCAGTACTTC.

The chain employs TRBV2 and TRBJ2-3; 8 positions agree with TRBD1. The CDR3 runs to 13 residues. V gave up 5 bases and J gave up 14 bases; unmatched junction bases: 12. Germline V gene lookup returns CDR1 SNHLY and CDR2 FYNNEI. The CDR3 here is CASSPYGQGTLYF. The CDR3, as DNA: TGTGCCAGCAGTCCATATGGACAGGGAACACTGTATTTT.

This clonotype was seen a few times. The V and J genes are TRBV29-1 and TRBJ2-5, with 7 bases matching TRBD2. Germline assignment: CDR1 SQVTM and CDR2 ANQGSEA. The CDR3 length is 12 residues. V lost 6 bases, J lost 2 bases, and 3 bases stayed unmatched. This CDR3 is CSVWGGQETQYF. CDR3 DNA sequence: TGCAGCGTCTGGGGGGGGCAAGAGACCCAGTACTTC. The full variable domain, in which reference TRBV29-1 and TRBJ2-5 provide the parts outside the CDR3, is SAVISQKPSRDICQRGTSLTIQCQVDSQVTMMFWYRQQPGQSLTLIATANQGSEATYESGFVIDKFPISRPNLTFSTLTVSNMSPEDSSIYLCSVWGGQETQYFGPGTRLLVL.

This clonotype has a handful of counts. The gene calls are TRBV19 and TRBJ1-1; TRBD1 agrees at 10 bases. Germline V lookup: CDR1 LNHDA, CDR2 SQIVND (reference sequence). The ends lost 9 bases at V and 1 base at J; junction bases unmatched: 8. The CDR3 extends over 15 amino acids. The CDR3 nucleotides read TGTGCCAGCTTTGACAGGGGGCGGGGGAACACTGAAGCTTTCTTT. It translates to CASFDRGRGNTEAFF. Drawing the rest from reference TRBV19 and TRBJ1-1, the complete variable domain is DGGITQSPKYLFRKEGQNVTLSCEQNLNHDAMYWYRQDPGQGLRLIYYSQIVNDFQKGDIAEGYSVSREKKESFPLTVTSAQKNPTAFYLCASFDRGRGNTEAFFGQGTRLTVV.